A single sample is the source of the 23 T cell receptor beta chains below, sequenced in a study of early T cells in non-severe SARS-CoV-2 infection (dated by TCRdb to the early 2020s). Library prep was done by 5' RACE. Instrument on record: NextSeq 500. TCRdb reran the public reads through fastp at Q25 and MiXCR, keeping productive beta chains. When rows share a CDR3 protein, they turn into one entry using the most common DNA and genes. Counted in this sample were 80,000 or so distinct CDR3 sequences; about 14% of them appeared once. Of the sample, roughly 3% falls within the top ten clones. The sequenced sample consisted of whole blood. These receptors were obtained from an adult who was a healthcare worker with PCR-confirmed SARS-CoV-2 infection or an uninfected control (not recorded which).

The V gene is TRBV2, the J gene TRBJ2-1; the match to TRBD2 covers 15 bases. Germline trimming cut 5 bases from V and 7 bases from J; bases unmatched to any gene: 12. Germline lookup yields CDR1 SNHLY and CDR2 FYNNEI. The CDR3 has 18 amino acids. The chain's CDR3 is CASSRRWTSGGVGNEQFF. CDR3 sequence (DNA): TGTGCCAGCAGTAGGCGGTGGACTAGCGGGGGGGTTGGAAATGAGCAGTTCTTC.

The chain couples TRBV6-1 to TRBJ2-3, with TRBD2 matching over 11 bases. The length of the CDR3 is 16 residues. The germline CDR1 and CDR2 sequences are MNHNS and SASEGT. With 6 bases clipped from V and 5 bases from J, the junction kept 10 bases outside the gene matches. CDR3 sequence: CASSRRSGGAKDTQYF. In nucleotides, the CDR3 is TGTGCCAGCAGCCGGCGTAGCGGGGGGGCGAAAGATACGCAGTATTTT.

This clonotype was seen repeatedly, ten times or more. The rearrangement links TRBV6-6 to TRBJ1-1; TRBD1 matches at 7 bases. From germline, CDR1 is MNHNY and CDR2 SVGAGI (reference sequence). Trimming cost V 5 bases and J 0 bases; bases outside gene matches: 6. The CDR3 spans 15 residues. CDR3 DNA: TGTGCCAGCAGTCAAACGGGACAGATGAACACTGAAGCTTTCTTT. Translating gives CASSQTGQMNTEAFF.

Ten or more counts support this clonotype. CDR3 residues: CASSFRTGKETQYF. CDR3 DNA sequence: TGTGCCAGCAGTTTTCGGACAGGGAAGGAGACCCAGTACTTC. V and J are TRBV12-3 or TRBV12-4 and TRBJ2-5; TRBD1 aligns across 8 bases. The CDR3 runs to 14 residues. V was clipped by 3 bases and J by 5 bases; unmatched bases: 5.

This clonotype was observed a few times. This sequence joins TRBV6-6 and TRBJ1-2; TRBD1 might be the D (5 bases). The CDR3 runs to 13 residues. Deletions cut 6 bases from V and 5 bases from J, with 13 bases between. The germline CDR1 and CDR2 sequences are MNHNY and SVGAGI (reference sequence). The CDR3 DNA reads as TGTGCCAGCAGACTGGACATCTTGTATGGCTACACCTTC. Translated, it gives CASRLDILYGYTF.

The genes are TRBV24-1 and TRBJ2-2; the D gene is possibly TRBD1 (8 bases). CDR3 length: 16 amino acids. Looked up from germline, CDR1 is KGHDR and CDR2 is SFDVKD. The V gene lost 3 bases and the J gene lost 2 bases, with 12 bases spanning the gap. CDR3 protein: CATSDSGTGNTGELFF. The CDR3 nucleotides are TGTGCCACCAGTGATAGCGGGACAGGAAACACCGGGGAGCTGTTTTTT.

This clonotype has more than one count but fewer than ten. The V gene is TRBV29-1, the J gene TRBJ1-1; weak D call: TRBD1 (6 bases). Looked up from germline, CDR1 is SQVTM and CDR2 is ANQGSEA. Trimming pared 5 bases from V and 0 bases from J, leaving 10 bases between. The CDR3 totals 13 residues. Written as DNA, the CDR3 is TGCAGCGTTATACAGGGCTTGAACACTGAAGCTTTCTTT. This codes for CSVIQGLNTEAFF.

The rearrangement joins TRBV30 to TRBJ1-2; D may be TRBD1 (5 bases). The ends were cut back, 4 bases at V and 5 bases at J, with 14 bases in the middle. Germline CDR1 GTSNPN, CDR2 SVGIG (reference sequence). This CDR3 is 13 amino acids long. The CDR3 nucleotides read TGTGCCTGGACCCCTTCGGGGACGTATGGCTACACCTTC. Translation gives CAWTPSGTYGYTF.

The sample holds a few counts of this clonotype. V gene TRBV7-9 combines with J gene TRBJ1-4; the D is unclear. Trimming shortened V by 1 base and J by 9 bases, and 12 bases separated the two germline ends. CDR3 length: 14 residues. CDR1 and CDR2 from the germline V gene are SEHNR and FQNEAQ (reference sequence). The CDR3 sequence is CASSLGPGSQKLFF. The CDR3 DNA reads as TGTGCCAGCAGCTTAGGTCCAGGCAGTCAAAAACTGTTTTTT.

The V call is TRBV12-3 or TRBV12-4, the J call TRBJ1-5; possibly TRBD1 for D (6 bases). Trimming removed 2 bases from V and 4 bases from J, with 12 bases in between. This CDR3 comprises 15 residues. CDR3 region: CASSLTGGGNQPQHF. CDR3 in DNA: TGTGCCAGCAGTTTAACCGGGGGCGGGAATCAGCCCCAGCATTTT.

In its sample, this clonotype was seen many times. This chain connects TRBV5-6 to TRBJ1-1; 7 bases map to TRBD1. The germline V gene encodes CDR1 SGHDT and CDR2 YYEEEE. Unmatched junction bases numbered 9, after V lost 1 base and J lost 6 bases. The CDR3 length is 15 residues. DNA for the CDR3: TGTGCCAGCAGCTTGTACAGGGGCGGTGAGGCTGAAGCTTTCTTT. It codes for CASSLYRGGEAEAFF.

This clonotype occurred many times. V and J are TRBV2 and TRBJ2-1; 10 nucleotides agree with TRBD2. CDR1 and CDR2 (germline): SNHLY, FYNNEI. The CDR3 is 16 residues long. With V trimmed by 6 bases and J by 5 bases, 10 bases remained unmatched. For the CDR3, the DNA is TGTGCCAGCAGACCTAGACTAGCGGGCCAGAACAATGAGCAGTTCTTC. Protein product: CASRPRLAGQNNEQFF.

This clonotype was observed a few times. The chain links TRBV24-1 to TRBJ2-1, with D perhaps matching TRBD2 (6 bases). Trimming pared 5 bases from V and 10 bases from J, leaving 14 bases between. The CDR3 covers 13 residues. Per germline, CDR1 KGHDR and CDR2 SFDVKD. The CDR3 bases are TGTGCCACCAGTGGCGAGGGCCGGGAGGAGCAGTTCTTC. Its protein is CATSGEGREEQFF.

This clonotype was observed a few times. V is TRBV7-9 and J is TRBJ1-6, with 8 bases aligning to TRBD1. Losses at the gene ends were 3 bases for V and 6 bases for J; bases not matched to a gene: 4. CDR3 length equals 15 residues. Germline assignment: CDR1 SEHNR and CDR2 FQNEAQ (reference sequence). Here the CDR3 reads CASSFDRGSNSPLHF. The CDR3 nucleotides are TGTGCCAGCAGCTTTGACAGGGGTTCTAATTCACCCCTCCACTTT.

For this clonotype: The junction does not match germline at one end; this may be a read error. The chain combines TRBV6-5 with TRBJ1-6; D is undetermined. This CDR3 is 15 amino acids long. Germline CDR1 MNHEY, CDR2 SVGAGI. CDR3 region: CASTRADRNNSSLHF. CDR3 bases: TGTGCCAGCACTCGAGCAGATCGGAATAATTCATCCCTCCATTTT.

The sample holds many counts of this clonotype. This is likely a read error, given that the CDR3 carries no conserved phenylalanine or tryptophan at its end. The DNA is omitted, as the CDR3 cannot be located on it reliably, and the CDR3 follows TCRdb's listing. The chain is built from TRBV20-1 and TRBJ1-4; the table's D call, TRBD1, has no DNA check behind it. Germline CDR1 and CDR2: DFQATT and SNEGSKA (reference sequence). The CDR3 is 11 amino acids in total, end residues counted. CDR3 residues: CSASKGLPPRV.

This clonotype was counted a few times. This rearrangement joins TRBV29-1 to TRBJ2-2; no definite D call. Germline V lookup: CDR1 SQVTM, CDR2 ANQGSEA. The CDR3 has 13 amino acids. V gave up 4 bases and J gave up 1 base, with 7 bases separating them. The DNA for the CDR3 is TGCAGCGTTGTGTCGCAGAACACCGGGGAGCTGTTTTTT. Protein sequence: CSVVSQNTGELFF.

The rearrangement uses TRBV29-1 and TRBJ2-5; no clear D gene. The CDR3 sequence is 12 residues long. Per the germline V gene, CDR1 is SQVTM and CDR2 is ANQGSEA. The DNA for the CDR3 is TGCAGTCATGTTGGGATCCAAGAGACCCAGTACTTC. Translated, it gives CSHVGIQETQYF. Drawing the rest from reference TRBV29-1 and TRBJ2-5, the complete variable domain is SAVISQKPSRDICQRGTSLTIQCQVDSQVTMMFWYRQQPGQSLTLIATANQGSEATYESGFVIDKFPISRPNLTFSTLTVSNMSPEDSSIYLCSHVGIQETQYFGPGTRLLVL.

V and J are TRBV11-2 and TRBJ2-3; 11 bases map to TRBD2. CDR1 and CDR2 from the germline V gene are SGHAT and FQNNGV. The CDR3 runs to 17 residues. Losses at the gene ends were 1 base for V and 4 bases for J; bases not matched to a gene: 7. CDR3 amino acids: CASSLGTSGSGADTQYF. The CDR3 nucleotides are TGTGCCAGCAGCTTAGGAACTAGCGGGAGTGGTGCAGATACGCAGTATTTT.

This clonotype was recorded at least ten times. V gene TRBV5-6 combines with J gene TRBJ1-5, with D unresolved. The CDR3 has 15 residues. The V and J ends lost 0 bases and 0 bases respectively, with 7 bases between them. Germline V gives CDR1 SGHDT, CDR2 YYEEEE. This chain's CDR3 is CASSLGRISNQPQHF. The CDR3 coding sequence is TGTGCCAGCAGCTTGGGACGGATTAGCAATCAGCCCCAGCATTTT.

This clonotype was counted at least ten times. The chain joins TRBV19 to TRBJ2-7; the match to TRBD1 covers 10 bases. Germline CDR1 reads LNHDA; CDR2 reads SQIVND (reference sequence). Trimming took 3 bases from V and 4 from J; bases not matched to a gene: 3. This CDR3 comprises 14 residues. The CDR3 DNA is TGTGCCAGTAGTATGACAGGGGGCGCGTACGAGCAGTACTTC. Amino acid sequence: CASSMTGGAYEQYF.

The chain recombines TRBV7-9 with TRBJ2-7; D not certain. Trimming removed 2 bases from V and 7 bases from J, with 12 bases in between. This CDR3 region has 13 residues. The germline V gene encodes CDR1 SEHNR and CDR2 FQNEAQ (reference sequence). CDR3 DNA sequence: TGTGCCAGCAGCTTACAGGTGCTAGGGGAGCAGTACTTC. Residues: CASSLQVLGEQYF.

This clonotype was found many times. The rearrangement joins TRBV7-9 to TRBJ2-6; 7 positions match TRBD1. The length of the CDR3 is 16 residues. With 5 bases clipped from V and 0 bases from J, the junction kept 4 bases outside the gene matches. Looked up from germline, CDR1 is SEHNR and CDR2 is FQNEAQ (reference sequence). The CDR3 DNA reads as TGTGCCAGCAGCGCCAACAGGGGCTCTGGGGCCAACGTCCTGACTTTC. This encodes CASSANRGSGANVLTF. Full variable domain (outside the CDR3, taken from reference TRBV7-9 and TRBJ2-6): DTGVSQNPRHKITKRGQNVTFRCDPISEHNRLYWYRQTLGQGPEFLTYFQNEAQLEKSRLLSDRFSAERPKGSFSTLEIQRTEQGDSAMYLCASSANRGSGANVLTFGAGSRLTVL.